This TCR beta chain was sequenced in a study of OX40 agonist ivuxolimab in advanced cancers. Study-level background: Age averaged around 60 years (range roughly 23 to 79), and 80% to 90% were male. Two cutaneous melanoma patients and one hepatocellular carcinoma patient, three in all, had partial responses.

Here immunoSEQ multiplex PCR was the method, and the copy in TCRdb shows in-frame clones only, minus some. The table records tens of thousands of clones, 70% to 85% of them present only once. This TCR was sampled from an adult with an advanced solid tumor such as melanoma, head and neck, liver or kidney cancer. The sample was CD4+ or CD8+ T cells sorted from blood, taken in a trial of the OX40 agonist ivuxolimab.

CDR3: CASSIYTRGTSGRFERDEQYF. CDR3 coding DNA: TGTGCCAGCAGCATCTATACTAGAGGGACTAGCGGGAGGTTTGAGAGGGACGAGCAGTACTTC. The V call is TRBV21-1, the J call TRBJ2-7; the DNA was not used to check the table's D call, TRBD2. TRBV21-1 is a recognized pseudogene. This CDR3 comprises 21 residues.